The 8 T cell receptor beta chains given below trace back to one sample, sequenced in a study of cytomegalovirus exposure and HLA in healthy donors. PCR amplification relied on 60 Vbeta primers (plus 13 Jbeta primers). Sequencing used immunoSEQ multiplex PCR; TCRdb keeps in-frame clones, though not all of them. Of approximately 140,000 clones in the sample, almost 85% are singletons; the top ten hold 1.5% to 2%. Sequenced material: PBMCs. All receptors derive from a woman in her thirties or forties in good health and CMV-seronegative.

This chain links TRBV25-1 with TRBJ2-7; TRBD2 might be the D (6 bases). V was shortened by 3 bases and J by 3 bases, with 18 bases between the two germline ends. Germline CDR1 MGHDK, CDR2 SYGVNS. The CDR3 totals 16 residues. CDR3 nucleotides: TGTGCCAGCAGTGATAGGTGGACTAATGATCACTACGAGCAGTACTTC. This codes for CASSDRWTNDHYEQYF.

The rearrangement uses TRBV9 and TRBJ2-3, with 11 positions matching TRBD2. Per the germline V gene, CDR1 is SGDLS and CDR2 is YYNGEE. After removal of 4 bases from V and 1 base from J, the junction contained 14 bases not matched to a gene. This CDR3 is built from 19 residues. The CDR3 sequence: CASSTSSGTSGIRTDTQYF. The CDR3 DNA sequence: TGTGCCAGCAGCACATCTTCCGGGACTAGCGGTATCCGCACAGATACGCAGTATTTT.

The chain joins TRBV19 to TRBJ2-1, with TRBD2 matching over 8 bases. CDR1 LNHDA and CDR2 SQIVND come from the germline V gene (reference sequence). J lost 2 bases, V lost 5 bases, and 5 bases had no gene match. This CDR3 contains 15 residues. The CDR3 DNA follows: TGTGCCAGTAGTCACAGCGGGAGTCCCTACAATGAGCAGTTCTTC. The encoded protein is CASSHSGSPYNEQFF.

The chain recombines TRBV28 with TRBJ2-1; 7 nucleotides agree with TRBD2. CDR1 is MDHEN, CDR2 SYDVKM, per germline. The CDR3 spans 21 residues. With 7 bases clipped from V and 4 bases from J, the junction kept 28 bases outside the gene matches. The CDR3 is CASTTQVVPGLTSLVYNEQFF. The CDR3, as DNA: TGTGCCAGCACCACACAGGTGGTTCCGGGACTAACATCCTTAGTATACAATGAGCAGTTCTTC.

This chain joins TRBV10-3 and TRBJ2-3; tentatively, D is TRBD1 (6 bases). Germline CDR1 reads ENHRY; CDR2 reads SYGVKD. Trimming took 2 bases from V and 4 from J, leaving 13 bases between them. This CDR3 region has 15 residues. CDR3: CAISENRERSDTQYF. The CDR3 DNA follows: TGTGCCATCAGTGAGAACAGGGAAAGGTCAGATACGCAGTATTTT.

The genes are TRBV4-2 and TRBJ2-1; weak D call: TRBD2 (5 bases). This CDR3 region has 15 residues. The V gene lost 0 bases and the J gene lost 3 bases, with 9 bases spanning the gap. Germline loops: CDR1 LGHNA, CDR2 YNFKEQ. The CDR3, as DNA: TGTGCCAGCAGCCAAGATCGAGGGAGCTACAATGAGCAGTTCTTC. This translates into CASSQDRGSYNEQFF.

The chain has TRBV5-6 and TRBJ1-1; tentative D call: TRBD1 (6 bases). This CDR3 is built from 18 residues. V was shortened by 3 bases and J by 4 bases, with 25 bases between the two germline ends. CDR1 is SGHDT, CDR2 YYEEEE, per germline. The CDR3 region has the DNA TGTGCCAGCAGCTCGGGCCCTTGGGGGGGGGCGATGGGCACTGAAGCTTTCTTT. The encoded protein is CASSSGPWGGAMGTEAFF.

The chain links TRBV28 to TRBJ1-1; 9 bases map to TRBD1. The CDR3 runs to 15 residues. CDR1 and CDR2 from the germline V gene are MDHEN and SYDVKM. With V trimmed by 3 bases and J by 0 bases, 2 bases remained unmatched. The DNA for the CDR3 is TGTGCCAGCAGTTTTTGGGACAGGGTGAACACTGAAGCTTTCTTT. Translated: CASSFWDRVNTEAFF.